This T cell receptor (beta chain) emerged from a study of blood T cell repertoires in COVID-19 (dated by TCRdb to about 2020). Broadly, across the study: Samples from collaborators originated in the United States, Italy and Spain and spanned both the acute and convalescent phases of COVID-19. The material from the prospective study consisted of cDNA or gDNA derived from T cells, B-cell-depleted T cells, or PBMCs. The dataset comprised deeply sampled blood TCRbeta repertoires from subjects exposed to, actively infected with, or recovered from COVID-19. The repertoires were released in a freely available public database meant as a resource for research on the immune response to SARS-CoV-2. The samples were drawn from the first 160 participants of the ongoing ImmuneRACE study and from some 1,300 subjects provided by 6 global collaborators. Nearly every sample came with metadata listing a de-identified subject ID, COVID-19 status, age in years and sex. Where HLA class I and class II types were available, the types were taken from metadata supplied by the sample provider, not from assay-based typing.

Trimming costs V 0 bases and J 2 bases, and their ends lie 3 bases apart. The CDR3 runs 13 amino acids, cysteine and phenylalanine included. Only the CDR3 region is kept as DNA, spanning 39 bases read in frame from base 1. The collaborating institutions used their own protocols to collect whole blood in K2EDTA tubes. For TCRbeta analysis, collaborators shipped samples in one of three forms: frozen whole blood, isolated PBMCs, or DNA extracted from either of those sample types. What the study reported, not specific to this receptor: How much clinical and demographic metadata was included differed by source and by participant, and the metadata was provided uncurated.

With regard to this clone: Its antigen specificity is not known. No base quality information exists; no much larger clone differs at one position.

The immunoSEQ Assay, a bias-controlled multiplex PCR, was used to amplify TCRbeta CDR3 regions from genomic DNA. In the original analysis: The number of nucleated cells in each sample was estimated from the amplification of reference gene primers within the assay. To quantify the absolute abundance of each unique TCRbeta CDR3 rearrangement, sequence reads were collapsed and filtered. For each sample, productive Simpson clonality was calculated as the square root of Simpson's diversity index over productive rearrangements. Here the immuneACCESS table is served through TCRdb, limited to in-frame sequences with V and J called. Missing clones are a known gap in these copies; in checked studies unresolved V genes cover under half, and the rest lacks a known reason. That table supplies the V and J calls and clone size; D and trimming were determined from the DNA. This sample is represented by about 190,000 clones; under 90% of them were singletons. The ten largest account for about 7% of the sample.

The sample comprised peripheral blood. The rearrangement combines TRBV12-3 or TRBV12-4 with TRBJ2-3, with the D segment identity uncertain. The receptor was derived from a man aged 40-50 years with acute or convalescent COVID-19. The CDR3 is CASSLANTDTQYF. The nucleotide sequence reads TGTGCCAGCAGTTTAGCTAACACAGATACGCAGTATTTT.